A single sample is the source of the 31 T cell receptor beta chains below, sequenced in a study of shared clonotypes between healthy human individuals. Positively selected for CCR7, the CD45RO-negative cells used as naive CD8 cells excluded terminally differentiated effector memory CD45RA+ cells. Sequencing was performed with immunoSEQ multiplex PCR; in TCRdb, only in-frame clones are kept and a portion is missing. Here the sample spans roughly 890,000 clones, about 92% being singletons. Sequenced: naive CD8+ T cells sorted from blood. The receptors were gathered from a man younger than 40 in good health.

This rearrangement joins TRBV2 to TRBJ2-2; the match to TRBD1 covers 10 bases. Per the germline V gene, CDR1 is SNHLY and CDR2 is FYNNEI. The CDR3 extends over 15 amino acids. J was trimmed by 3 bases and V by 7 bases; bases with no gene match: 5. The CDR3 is CASKTGGLDTGELFF. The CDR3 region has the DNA TGTGCCAGCAAGACAGGGGGCCTTGACACCGGGGAGCTGTTTTTT.

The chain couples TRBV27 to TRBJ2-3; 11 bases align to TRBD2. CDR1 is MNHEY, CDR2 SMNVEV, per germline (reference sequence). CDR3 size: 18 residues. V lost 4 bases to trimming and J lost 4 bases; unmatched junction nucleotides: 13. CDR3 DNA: TGTGCCAGCAGTTCTTTCGTCCTAACTAGCGGGAGTTCAGATACGCAGTATTTT. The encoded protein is CASSSFVLTSGSSDTQYF.

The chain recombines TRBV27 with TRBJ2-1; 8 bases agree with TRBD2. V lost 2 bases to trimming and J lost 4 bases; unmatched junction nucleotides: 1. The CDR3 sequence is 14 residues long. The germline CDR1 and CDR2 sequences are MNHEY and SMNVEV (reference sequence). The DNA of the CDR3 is TGTGCCAGCAGTTTACGGGAGGGGTACAATGAGCAGTTCTTC. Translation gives CASSLREGYNEQFF.

In DNA, the CDR3 is TGTGCCAGTAGTACGGCTAGTTATACCTACAATGAGCAGTTCTTC. It codes for CASSTASYTYNEQFF. J is TRBJ2-1 and V is TRBV19; D unresolved. This CDR3 has 15 residues. Trimming stripped 4 bases from V and 2 bases from J, with 12 bases between. Germline V gene sequence: CDR1 LNHDA, CDR2 SQIVND (reference sequence).

CDR3 bases: TGTGCCAGTAGTAGAATACTAGCGGGAGGTAACAATGAGCAGTTCTTC. Protein: CASSRILAGGNNEQFF. The J gene is TRBJ2-1, the V gene TRBV19; 12 bases are a match to TRBD2. The junction had 6 bases not matched to a gene; V was cut back by 4 bases and J by 5 bases. Per germline, CDR1 LNHDA and CDR2 SQIVND (reference sequence). The CDR3 length is 16 residues.

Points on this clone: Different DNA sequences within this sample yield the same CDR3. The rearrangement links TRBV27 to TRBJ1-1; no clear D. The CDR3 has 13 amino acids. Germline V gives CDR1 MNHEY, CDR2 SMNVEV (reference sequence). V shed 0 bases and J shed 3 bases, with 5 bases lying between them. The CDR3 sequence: CASSLSLYTEAFF. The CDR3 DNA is TGTGCCAGCAGTTTATCGCTATACACTGAAGCTTTCTTT.

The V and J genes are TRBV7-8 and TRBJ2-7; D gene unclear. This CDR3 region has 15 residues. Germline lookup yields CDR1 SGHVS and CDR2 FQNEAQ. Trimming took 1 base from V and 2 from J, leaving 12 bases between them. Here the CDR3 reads CASSLELQPAYEQYF. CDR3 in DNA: TGTGCCAGCAGCTTAGAACTGCAGCCTGCCTACGAGCAGTACTTC.

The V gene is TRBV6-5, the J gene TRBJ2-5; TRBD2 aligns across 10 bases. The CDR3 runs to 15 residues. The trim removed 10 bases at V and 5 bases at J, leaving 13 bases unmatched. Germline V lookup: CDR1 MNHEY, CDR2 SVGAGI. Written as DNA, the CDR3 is TGTGCCACCCAAGGGGCTAGCGGGAGTCTGGAGACCCAGTACTTC. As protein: CATQGASGSLETQYF.

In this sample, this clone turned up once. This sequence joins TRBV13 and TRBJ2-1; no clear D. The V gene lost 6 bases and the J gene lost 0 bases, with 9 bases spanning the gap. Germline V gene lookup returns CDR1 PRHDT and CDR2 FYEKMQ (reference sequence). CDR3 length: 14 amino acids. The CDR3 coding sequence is TGTGCCAGCAGTGAGGCGGTCTCCTACAATGAGCAGTTCTTC. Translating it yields CASSEAVSYNEQFF.

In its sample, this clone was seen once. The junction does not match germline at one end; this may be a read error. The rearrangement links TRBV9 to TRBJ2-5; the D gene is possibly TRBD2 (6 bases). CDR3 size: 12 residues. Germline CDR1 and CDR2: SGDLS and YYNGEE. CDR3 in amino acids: CASSGHPEGLHF. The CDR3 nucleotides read TGTGCCAGCAGCGGTCACCCGGAGGGCCTCCACTTC.

CDR3 protein: CASSDGVSNQPQHF. The DNA for the CDR3 is TGTGCCAGCAGTGACGGGGTAAGCAATCAGCCCCAGCATTTT. The rearrangement links TRBV25-1 to TRBJ1-5, with D unclear. Looked up from germline, CDR1 is MGHDK and CDR2 is SYGVNS. The germline V and J ends were trimmed by 3 bases and 1 base, with 7 bases remaining between them. CDR3 length: 14 residues.

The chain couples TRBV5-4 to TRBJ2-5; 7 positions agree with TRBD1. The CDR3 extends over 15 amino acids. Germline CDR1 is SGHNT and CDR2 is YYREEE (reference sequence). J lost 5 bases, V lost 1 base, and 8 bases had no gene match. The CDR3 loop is CASSLWQGDWETQYF. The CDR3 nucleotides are TGTGCCAGCAGCTTGTGGCAGGGGGATTGGGAGACCCAGTACTTC.

The CDR3 spells CASSESVIAGETEQYF. The CDR3 nucleotides are TGCGCCAGCAGTGAGTCCGTAATAGCGGGAGAGACCGAGCAGTACTTC. The V call is TRBV10-1, the J call TRBJ2-7, with 9 bases lining up with TRBD2. The CDR3 covers 16 residues. Unmatched junction bases numbered 9, after V lost 0 bases and J lost 6 bases. Per germline, CDR1 WNHNN and CDR2 SYGVQD (reference sequence).

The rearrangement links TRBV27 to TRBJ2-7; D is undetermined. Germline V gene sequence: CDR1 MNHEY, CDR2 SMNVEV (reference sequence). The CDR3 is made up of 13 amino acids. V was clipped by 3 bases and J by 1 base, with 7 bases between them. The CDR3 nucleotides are TGTGCCAGCAGTTTCCGAATTTCCTACGAGCAGTACTTC. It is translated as CASSFRISYEQYF.

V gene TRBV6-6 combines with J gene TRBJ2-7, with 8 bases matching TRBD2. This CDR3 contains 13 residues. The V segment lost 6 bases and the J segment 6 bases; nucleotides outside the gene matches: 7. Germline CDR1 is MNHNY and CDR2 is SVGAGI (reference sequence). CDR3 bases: TGTGCCAGCAGGCCGGGAGGGGCTCCCGAGCAGTACTTC. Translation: CASRPGGAPEQYF.

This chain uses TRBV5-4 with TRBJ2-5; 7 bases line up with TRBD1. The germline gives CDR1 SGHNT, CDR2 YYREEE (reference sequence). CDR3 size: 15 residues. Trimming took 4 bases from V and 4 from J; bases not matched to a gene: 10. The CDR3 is CASSLGKGAGETQYF. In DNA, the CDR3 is TGTGCCAGCAGCCTGGGAAAGGGGGCGGGAGAGACCCAGTACTTC.

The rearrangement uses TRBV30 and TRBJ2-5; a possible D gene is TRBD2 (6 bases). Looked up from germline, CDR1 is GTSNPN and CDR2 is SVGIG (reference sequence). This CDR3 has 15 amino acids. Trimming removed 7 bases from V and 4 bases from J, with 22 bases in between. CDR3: CASDGGTLGGETQYF. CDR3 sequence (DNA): TGTGCCTCGGATGGGGGAACTTTGGGAGGAGAGACCCAGTACTTC.

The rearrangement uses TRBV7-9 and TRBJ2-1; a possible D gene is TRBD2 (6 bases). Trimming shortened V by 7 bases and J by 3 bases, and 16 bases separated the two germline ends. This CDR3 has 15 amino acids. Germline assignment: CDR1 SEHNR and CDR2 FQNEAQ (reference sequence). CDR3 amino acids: CASILEGGHYNEQFF. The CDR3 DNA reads TGTGCCAGCATCCTCGAGGGAGGACACTACAATGAGCAGTTCTTC.

As DNA, the CDR3 is TGTGCCAGCAGTGAAAGCTTAGATAGCAATCAGCCCCAGCATTTT. As protein: CASSESLDSNQPQHF. V and J are TRBV2 and TRBJ1-5; D is unclear. The CDR3 contains 15 residues. CDR1 is SNHLY, CDR2 FYNNEI, per germline. V lost 2 bases and J lost 0, with 8 bases in between.

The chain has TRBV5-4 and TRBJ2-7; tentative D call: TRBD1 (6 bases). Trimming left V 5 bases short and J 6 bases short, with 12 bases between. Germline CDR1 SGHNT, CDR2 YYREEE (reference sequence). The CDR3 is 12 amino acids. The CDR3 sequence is CASSWDIGEQYF. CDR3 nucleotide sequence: TGTGCCAGCAGTTGGGACATTGGCGAGCAGTACTTC.

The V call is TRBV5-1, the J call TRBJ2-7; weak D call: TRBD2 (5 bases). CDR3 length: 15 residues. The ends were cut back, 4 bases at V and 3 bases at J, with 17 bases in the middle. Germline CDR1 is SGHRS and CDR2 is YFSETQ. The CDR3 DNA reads TGCGCCAGCAGCCCGCGGTCCCTCGGGGACTACGAGCAGTACTTC. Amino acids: CASSPRSLGDYEQYF. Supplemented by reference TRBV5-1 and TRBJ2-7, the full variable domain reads KAGVTQTPRYLIKTRGQQVTLSCSPISGHRSVSWYQQTPGQGLQFLFEYFSETQRNKGNFPGRFSGRQFSNSRSEMNVSTLELGDSALYLCASSPRSLGDYEQYFGPGTRLTVT.

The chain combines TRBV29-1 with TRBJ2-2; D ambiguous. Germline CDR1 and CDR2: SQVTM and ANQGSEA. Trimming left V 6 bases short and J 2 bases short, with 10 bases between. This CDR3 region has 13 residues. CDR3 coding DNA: TGCAGCGTGCGTCAAACAAACACCGGGGAGCTGTTTTTT. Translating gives CSVRQTNTGELFF.

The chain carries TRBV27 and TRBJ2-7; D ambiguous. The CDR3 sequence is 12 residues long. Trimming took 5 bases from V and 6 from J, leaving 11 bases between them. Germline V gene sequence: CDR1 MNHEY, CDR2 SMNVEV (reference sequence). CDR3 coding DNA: TGTGCCAGCAGTCGAGTTGGTTTCGAGCAGTACTTC. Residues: CASSRVGFEQYF.

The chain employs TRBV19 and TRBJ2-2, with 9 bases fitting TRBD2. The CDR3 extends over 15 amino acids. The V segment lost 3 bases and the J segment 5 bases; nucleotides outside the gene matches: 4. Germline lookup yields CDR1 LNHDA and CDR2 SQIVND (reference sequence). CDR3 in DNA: TGTGCCAGTAGTATCTTTAGCGGGGGAACCGGGGAGCTGTTTTTT. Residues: CASSIFSGGTGELFF.

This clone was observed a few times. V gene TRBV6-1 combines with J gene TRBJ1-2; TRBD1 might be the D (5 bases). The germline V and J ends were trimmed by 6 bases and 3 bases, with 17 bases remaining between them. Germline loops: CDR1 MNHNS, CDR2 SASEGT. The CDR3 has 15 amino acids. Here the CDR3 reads CASSVGTFVHYGYTF. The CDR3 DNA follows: TGTGCCAGCAGCGTAGGGACCTTCGTCCACTATGGCTACACCTTC.

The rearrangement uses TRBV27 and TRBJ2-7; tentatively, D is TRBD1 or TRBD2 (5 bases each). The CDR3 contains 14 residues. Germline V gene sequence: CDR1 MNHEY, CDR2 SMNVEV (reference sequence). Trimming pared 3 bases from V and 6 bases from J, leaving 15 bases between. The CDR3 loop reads CASSLRGFASEQYF. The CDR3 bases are TGTGCCAGCAGTTTGAGGGGCTTCGCTTCCGAGCAGTACTTC.

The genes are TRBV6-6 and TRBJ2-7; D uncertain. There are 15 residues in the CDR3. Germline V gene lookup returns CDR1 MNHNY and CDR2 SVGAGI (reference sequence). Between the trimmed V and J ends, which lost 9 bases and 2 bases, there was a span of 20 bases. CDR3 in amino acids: CASAISLGPTYEQYF. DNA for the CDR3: TGTGCCAGTGCCATATCTTTAGGACCAACCTACGAGCAGTACTTC.

CDR3: CASSDNTDSGNTIYF. CDR3 in DNA: TGTGCCAGCAGTGATAACACGGACTCTGGAAACACCATATATTTT. The rearrangement uses TRBV2 and TRBJ1-3; D unresolved. This CDR3 has 15 residues. Trimming pared 3 bases from V and 0 bases from J, leaving 9 bases between. Germline V lookup: CDR1 SNHLY, CDR2 FYNNEI.

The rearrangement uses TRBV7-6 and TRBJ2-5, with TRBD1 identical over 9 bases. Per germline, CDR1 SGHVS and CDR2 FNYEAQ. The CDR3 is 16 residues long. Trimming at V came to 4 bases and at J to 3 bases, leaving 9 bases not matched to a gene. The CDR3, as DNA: TGTGCCAGCAGCTCCCCGGGGGACAGGGTAGAAGAGACCCAGTACTTC. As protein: CASSSPGDRVEETQYF.

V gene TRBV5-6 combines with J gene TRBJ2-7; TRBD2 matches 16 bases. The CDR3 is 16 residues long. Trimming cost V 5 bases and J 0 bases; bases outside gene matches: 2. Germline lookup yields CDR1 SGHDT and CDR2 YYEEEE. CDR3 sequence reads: CASRGTSGRASYEQYF. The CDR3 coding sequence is TGTGCCAGCAGGGGGACTAGCGGGAGGGCCTCCTACGAGCAGTACTTC.

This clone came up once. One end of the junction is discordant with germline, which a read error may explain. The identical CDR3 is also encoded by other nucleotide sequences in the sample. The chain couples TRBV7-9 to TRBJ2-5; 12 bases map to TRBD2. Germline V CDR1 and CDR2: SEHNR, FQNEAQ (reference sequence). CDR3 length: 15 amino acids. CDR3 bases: TGTGCCAGCAGCCTAGCGGGAGGGAGCCAAGAGACCCAGTACTTC. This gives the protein CASSLAGGSQETQYF.